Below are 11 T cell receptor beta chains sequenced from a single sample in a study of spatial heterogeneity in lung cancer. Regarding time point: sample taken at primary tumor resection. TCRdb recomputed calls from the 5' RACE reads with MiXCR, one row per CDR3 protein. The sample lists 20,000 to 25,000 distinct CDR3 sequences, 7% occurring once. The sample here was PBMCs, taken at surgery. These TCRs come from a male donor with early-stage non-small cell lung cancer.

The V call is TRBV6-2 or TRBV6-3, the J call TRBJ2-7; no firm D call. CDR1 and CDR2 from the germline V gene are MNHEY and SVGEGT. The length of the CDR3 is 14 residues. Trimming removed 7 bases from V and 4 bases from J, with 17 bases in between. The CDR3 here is CASISLGAMYEQYF. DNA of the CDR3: TGTGCCAGCATCTCCCTCGGAGCGATGTACGAGCAGTACTTC.

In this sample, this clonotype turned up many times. For the CDR3, the DNA is TGTGCCAGCAGTCTGCATTACGAGCAGTACTTC. Translated: CASSLHYEQYF. The J gene is TRBJ2-7, the V gene TRBV12-3 or TRBV12-4; D is ambiguous. Between the trimmed V and J ends, which lost 5 bases and 4 bases, there was a span of 6 bases. The CDR3 extends over 11 amino acids.

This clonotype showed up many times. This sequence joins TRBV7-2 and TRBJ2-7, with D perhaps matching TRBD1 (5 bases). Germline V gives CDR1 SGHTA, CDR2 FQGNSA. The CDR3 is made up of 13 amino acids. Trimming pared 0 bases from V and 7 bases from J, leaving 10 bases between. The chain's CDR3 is CASSLARQGEQYV. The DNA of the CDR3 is TGTGCCAGCAGCTTAGCGCGCCAGGGTGAGCAGTACGTC.

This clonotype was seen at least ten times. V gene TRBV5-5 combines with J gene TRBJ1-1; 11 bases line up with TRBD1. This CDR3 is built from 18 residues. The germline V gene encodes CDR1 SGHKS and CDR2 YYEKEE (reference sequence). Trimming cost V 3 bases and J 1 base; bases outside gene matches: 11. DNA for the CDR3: TGTGCCAGCAGCTCAATACCCGGGACAGGGGGAGCGAACACTGAAGCTTTCTTT. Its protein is CASSSIPGTGGANTEAFF.

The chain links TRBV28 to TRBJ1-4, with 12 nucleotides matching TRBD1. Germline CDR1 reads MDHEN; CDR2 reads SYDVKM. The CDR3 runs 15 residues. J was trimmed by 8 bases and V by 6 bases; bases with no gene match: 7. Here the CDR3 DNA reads TGTGCCAGCAGACGGGACAGGGGGCGACTAGAAAAACTGTTTTTT. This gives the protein CASRRDRGRLEKLFF. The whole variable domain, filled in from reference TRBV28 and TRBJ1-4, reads DVKVTQSSRYLVKRTGEKVFLECVQDMDHENMFWYRQDPGLGLRLIYFSYDVKMKEKGDIPEGYSVSREKKERFSLILESASTNQTSMYLCASRRDRGRLEKLFFGSGTQLSVL.

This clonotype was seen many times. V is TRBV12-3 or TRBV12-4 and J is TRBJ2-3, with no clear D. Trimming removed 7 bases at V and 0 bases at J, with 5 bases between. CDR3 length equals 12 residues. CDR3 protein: CASTSSTDTQYF. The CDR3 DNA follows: TGTGCCAGCACCTCTAGCACAGATACGCAGTATTTT.

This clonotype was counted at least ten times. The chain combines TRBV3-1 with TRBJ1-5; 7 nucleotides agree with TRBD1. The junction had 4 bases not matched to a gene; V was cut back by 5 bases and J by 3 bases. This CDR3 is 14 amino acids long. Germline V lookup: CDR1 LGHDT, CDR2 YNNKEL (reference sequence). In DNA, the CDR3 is TGTGCCAGCAGCGCCGGGACAGACAATCAGCCCCAGCATTTT. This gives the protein CASSAGTDNQPQHF.

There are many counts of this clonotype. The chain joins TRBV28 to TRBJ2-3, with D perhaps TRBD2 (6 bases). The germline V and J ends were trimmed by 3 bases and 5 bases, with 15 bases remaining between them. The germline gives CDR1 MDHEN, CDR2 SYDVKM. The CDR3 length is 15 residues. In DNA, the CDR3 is TGTGCCAGCAGTTTCCGGGACTTCCTTAGAGATACGCAGTATTTT. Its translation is CASSFRDFLRDTQYF.

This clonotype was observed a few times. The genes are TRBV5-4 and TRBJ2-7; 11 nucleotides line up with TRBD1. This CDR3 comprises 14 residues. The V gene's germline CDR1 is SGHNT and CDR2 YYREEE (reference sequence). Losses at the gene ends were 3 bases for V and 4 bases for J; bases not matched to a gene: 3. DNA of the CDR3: TGTGCCAGCAGCTACGGGACAGGGGGTTACGAGCAGTACTTC. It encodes CASSYGTGGYEQYF.

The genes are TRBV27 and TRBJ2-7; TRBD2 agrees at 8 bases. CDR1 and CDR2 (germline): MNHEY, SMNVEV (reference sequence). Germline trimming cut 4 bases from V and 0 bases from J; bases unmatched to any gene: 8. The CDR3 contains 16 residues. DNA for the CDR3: TGTGCCAGCAGTTCCGTCGGCGGGGGGTCCTCCTACGAGCAGTACTTC. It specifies CASSSVGGGSSYEQYF.

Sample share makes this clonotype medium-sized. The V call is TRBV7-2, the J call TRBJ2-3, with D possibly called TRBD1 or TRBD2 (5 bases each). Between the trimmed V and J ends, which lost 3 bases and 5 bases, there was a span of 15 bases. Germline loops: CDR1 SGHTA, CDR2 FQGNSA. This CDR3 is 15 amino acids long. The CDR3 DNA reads TGTGCCAGCAGCTTGTCCGGGACCAGCCTAGATACGCAGTATTTT. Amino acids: CASSLSGTSLDTQYF.